In its sample, the clone carrying this T cell receptor (beta chain) was seen a few times. What it binds is not known. This specimen comes from a study of identical twins. Notes on the study in general: Diverse VJ usage suggested most zero-insertion clonotypes were not invariant T cells. Beta out-of-frame twin sharing showed a weaker excess.

V lost 1 base, J lost 4 bases, and 10 bases lay in between. The CDR3 runs 14 residues. In germline, CDR1 is LGHDT, CDR2 YNNKEL (reference sequence). TCRdb fed the 5' RACE reads into MiXCR, producing one record per CDR3 protein. The sample contains around 340,000 distinct CDR3 sequences, roughly 9% of which appear only once. This TCR came from a woman aged 45-59 years in good health. The rearrangement links TRBV3-1 to TRBJ2-5, with TRBD2 as a possible D gene (5 bases). Sequenced material: naive T cells sorted from blood. This chain's CDR3 is CASSQGGAPETQYF. The CDR3 nucleotides are TGTGCCAGCAGCCAAGGGGGAGCCCCAGAGACCCAGTACTTC.